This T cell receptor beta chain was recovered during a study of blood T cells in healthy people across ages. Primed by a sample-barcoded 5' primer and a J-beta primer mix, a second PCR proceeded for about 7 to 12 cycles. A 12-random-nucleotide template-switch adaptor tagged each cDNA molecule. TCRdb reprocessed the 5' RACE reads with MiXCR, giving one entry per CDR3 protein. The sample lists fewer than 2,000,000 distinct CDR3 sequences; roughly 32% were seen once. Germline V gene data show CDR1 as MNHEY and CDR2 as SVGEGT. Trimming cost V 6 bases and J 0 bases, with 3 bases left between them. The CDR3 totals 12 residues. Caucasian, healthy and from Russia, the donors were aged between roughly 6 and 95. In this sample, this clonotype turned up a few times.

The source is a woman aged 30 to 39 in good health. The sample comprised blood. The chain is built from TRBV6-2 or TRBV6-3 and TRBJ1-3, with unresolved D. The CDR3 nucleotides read TGTGCCAGCAGAGGCTCTGGAAACACCATATATTTT. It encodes CASRGSGNTIYF.